The 24 T cell receptor beta chains below were found in one sample sequenced in a study of CD8 T cells in Susac syndrome. Reverse transcription used roughly 0.5 to 1 ug RNA and random hexamers. TCRdb independently ran MiXCR on the immunoSEQ multiplex PCR reads; one entry per CDR3 protein. The sample carries 160,000 or so distinct CDR3 sequences, approximately 95% recorded once. Material: CD4+ T cells from PBMCs. Every receptor here comes from a human donor with multiple sclerosis.

The rearrangement joins TRBV20-1 to TRBJ2-5; a weak D match, TRBD2 (6 bases). This CDR3 has 13 amino acids. Germline values: CDR1 DFQATT, CDR2 SNEGSKA (reference sequence). Trimming stripped 5 bases from V and 0 bases from J, with 10 bases between. The chain's CDR3 is CSASTSNQETQYF. CDR3 nucleotides: TGCAGTGCTTCTACTAGCAACCAAGAGACCCAGTACTTC.

CDR3 loop: CASSPTGTSGTGELFF. CDR3 sequence (DNA): TGTGCCAGCAGCCCAACCGGGACTAGCGGGACCGGGGAGCTGTTTTTT. This chain links TRBV7-9 with TRBJ2-2; 12 nucleotides match TRBD2. Germline CDR1 is SEHNR and CDR2 is FQNEAQ (reference sequence). The ends lost 5 bases at V and 5 bases at J; junction bases unmatched: 6. This CDR3 is built from 16 residues.

The chain has TRBV5-1 and TRBJ2-5; D call uncertain. Germline V gives CDR1 SGHRS, CDR2 YFSETQ. The CDR3 has 14 amino acids. V was shortened by 6 bases and J by 5 bases, with 17 bases between the two germline ends. The CDR3 sequence: CASTSNWGWETQYF. The CDR3 DNA follows: TGCGCCAGCACCTCGAACTGGGGATGGGAGACCCAGTACTTC.

The genes are TRBV6-1 and TRBJ1-5; 7 bases fit TRBD1. The junction had 6 bases not matched to a gene; V was cut back by 3 bases and J by 1 base. The CDR3 is 16 amino acids. Germline-derived CDR1 and CDR2 are MNHNS and SASEGT. The CDR3 here is CASSDRQGGSNQPQHF. The CDR3 DNA follows: TGTGCCAGCAGTGACCGACAGGGTGGGAGCAATCAGCCCCAGCATTTT.

J is TRBJ2-5 and V is TRBV2; 8 positions match TRBD1. The germline gives CDR1 SNHLY, CDR2 FYNNEI. The junction had 6 bases not matched to a gene; V was cut back by 4 bases and J by 5 bases. The CDR3 consists of 14 residues. The CDR3 spells CASSGRTGHETQYF. CDR3 DNA: TGTGCCAGCAGTGGTCGGACAGGGCACGAGACCCAGTACTTC.

Details on this clonotype: Lacking the conserved final phenylalanine or tryptophan, this CDR3 likely reflects a read error. The V call is TRBV29-1, the J call TRBJ1-1; D gene uncertain. Germline lookup yields CDR1 SQVTM and CDR2 ANQGSEA. The CDR3 sequence is 12 residues long. V was trimmed by 4 bases and J by 2 bases, leaving 8 bases between them. CDR3 nucleotide sequence: TGCAGCGTTGCGGTGCATAACACTGAAGCTTTCCTT. As protein: CSVAVHNTEAFL.

The chain links TRBV20-1 to TRBJ1-5, with D uncertain. Trimming took off 3 bases at V and 0 bases at J, with 3 bases between the two ends. The CDR3 spans 12 residues. Germline-derived CDR1 and CDR2 are DFQATT and SNEGSKA (reference sequence). CDR3 DNA sequence: TGCAGTGCTAGGGATAGCAATCAGCCCCAGCATTTT. It codes for CSARDSNQPQHF.

This clonotype was picked up one time. The junction shows a germline mismatch at one end, possibly a read error. This chain uses TRBV14 with TRBJ2-7, with 8 bases lining up with TRBD1. This CDR3 region has 16 residues. Germline-derived CDR1 and CDR2 are SGHDN and FVKESK. CDR3 bases: TGTGCCAGCAGCCAGAAGACCGGGACAGGATCCTCCGAGCAGTACTTC. Translated: CASSQKTGTGSSEQYF.

The chain uses TRBV20-1 and TRBJ1-4; D is unresolved. The CDR3 is 11 amino acids. Per germline, CDR1 DFQATT and CDR2 SNEGSKA (reference sequence). V lost 4 bases and J lost 8, with 8 bases in between. As DNA, the CDR3 is TGCAGTGCTAATCAGCGGGAAAAACTGTTTTTT. Translated, it gives CSANQREKLFF.

The V gene is TRBV6-2 or TRBV6-3, the J gene TRBJ2-3; 10 nucleotides line up with TRBD2. CDR3 length: 14 amino acids. Trimming took 6 bases from V and 4 from J; bases not matched to a gene: 4. Germline V gives CDR1 MNHEY, CDR2 SVGEGT. For the CDR3, the DNA is TGTGCCAGCAGAGGGCTAGCGGGAGCAGATACGCAGTATTTT. It is translated as CASRGLAGADTQYF.

The chain links TRBV2 to TRBJ1-1, with D possibly matching TRBD1 (6 bases). V was clipped by 5 bases and J by 6 bases, with 16 bases between them. CDR3 length: 14 residues. Germline V gives CDR1 SNHLY, CDR2 FYNNEI. In nucleotides, the CDR3 is TGTGCCAGCAGTCGCCGGGACACGTCATCTGAAGCTTTCTTT. Translation gives CASSRRDTSSEAFF.

This clonotype was observed once. The J gene is TRBJ1-1, the V gene TRBV7-3; D is perhaps TRBD1 (5 bases). The V and J ends lost 2 bases and 0 bases respectively, with 19 bases between them. CDR3 length: 18 residues. Germline CDR1 and CDR2: SGHTA and FQGTGA. CDR3 in amino acids: CASSLRSGTGRLNTEAFF. The CDR3 nucleotides are TGTGCCAGCAGCTTACGCTCGGGCACAGGTCGGCTGAACACTGAAGCTTTCTTT.

This chain joins TRBV9 and TRBJ2-1; D is uncertain. The germline V and J ends were trimmed by 0 bases and 8 bases, with 9 bases remaining between them. The CDR3 length is 13 residues. CDR1 and CDR2 (germline): SGDLS, YYNGEE. The CDR3 loop reads CASSVDLGYEQFF. CDR3 nucleotide sequence: TGTGCCAGCAGCGTAGATCTGGGGTATGAGCAGTTCTTC. The whole variable domain, remainder taken from reference TRBV9 and TRBJ2-1, is DSGVTQTPKHLITATGQRVTLRCSPRSGDLSVYWYQQSLDQGLQFLIQYYNGEERAKGNILERFSAQQFPDLHSELNLSSLELGDSALYFCASSVDLGYEQFFGPGTRLTVL.

V and J are TRBV10-3 and TRBJ2-7, with 8 bases identical to TRBD1. The CDR3 contains 14 residues. Germline V gives CDR1 ENHRY, CDR2 SYGVKD. Unmatched junction bases numbered 9, after V lost 2 bases and J lost 9 bases. CDR3 sequence (DNA): TGTGCCATCAGTGAGGTGGACAGGGACCCGGCGCAGTACTTC. Its protein product is CAISEVDRDPAQYF.

The chain links TRBV7-2 to TRBJ2-7, with TRBD2 matching 9 bases. This CDR3 has 14 residues. The germline gives CDR1 SGHTA, CDR2 FQGNSA. V trimming: 5 bases; J trimming: 3 bases; junction bases outside the gene matches: 5. This CDR3 reads CASSLSSGDYEQYF. In nucleotides, the CDR3 is TGTGCCAGCAGCCTTTCTAGCGGGGACTACGAGCAGTACTTC. The entire variable domain, with the rest obtained from reference TRBV7-2 and TRBJ2-7, is as follows: GAGVSQSPSNKVTEKGKDVELRCDPISGHTALYWYRQSLGQGLEFLIYFQGNSAPDKSGLPSDRFSAERTGGSVSTLTIQRTQQEDSAVYLCASSLSSGDYEQYFGPGTRLTVT.

V and J are TRBV6-5 and TRBJ2-7; TRBD1 agrees at 10 bases. CDR1 is MNHEY and CDR2 is SVGAGI in the germline V gene. The CDR3 is 16 amino acids. Unmatched junction bases numbered 5, after V lost 1 base and J lost 2 bases. The CDR3 sequence: CASSYYIGQGAYEQYF. The CDR3 coding sequence is TGTGCCAGCAGTTACTATATCGGACAGGGGGCCTACGAGCAGTACTTC.

The J gene is TRBJ2-7, the V gene TRBV30; no firm D call. This CDR3 comprises 15 residues. Germline V lookup: CDR1 GTSNPN, CDR2 SVGIG (reference sequence). The germline V and J ends were trimmed by 3 bases and 4 bases, with 19 bases remaining between them. The CDR3 region is CAWRGSLHSMYEQYF. The DNA for the CDR3 is TGTGCCTGGAGGGGGTCCCTACACTCCATGTACGAGCAGTACTTC. The whole variable domain, filled in from reference TRBV30 and TRBJ2-7, reads SQTIHQWPATLVQPVGSPLSLECTVEGTSNPNLYWYRQAAGRGLQLLFYSVGIGQISSEVPQNLSASRPQDRQFILSSKKLLLSDSGFYLCAWRGSLHSMYEQYFGPGTRLTVT.

This clonotype was observed a few times. This sequence joins TRBV6-1 and TRBJ1-1; maybe TRBD1 (5 bases). The CDR3 is 14 amino acids. V dropped 7 bases and J dropped 3 bases, with 15 bases sitting between them. The germline V gene encodes CDR1 MNHNS and CDR2 SASEGT. The CDR3 coding sequence is TGTGCCAGCACCGCGGGGCAAGGGGACACTGAAGCTTTCTTT. Amino acids: CASTAGQGDTEAFF.

This clonotype was seen a single time. The J gene is TRBJ2-7, the V gene TRBV20-1, with D unresolved. The germline V gene encodes CDR1 DFQATT and CDR2 SNEGSKA (reference sequence). The CDR3 contains 12 residues. V lost 0 bases and J lost 5, with 8 bases in between. CDR3 protein: CSAREGDHEQYF. In DNA form, the CDR3 reads TGCAGTGCTAGAGAGGGTGACCACGAGCAGTACTTC.

This sequence joins TRBV3-1 and TRBJ1-4, with TRBD1 as a possible D gene (5 bases). The CDR3 has 14 residues. V lost 6 bases and J lost 7, with 15 bases in between. The germline V gene has CDR1 LGHDT and CDR2 YNNKEL (reference sequence). CDR3 nucleotides: TGTGCCAGCAGTGCGAGGGGCAGTAGTGAAAAACTGTTTTTT. Translation: CASSARGSSEKLFF.

CDR3 coding DNA: TGTGCCAGCAGCGCGGGGGGCTACAATGAGCAGTTCTTC. Amino acid sequence: CASSAGGYNEQFF. The J gene is TRBJ2-1, the V gene TRBV9; 7 bases agree with TRBD2. The CDR3 is 13 amino acids. With 3 bases clipped from V and 3 bases from J, the junction kept 0 bases outside the gene matches. Germline assignment: CDR1 SGDLS and CDR2 YYNGEE.

The table lists this clonotype with a count of one. V gene TRBV12-3 or TRBV12-4 combines with J gene TRBJ1-2; 10 bases fit TRBD1. V lost 8 bases and J lost 6; bases outside the gene matches: 6. The CDR3 runs to 13 residues. This CDR3 reads CASVGTGANGYTF. Written as DNA, the CDR3 is TGTGCCAGCGTAGGGACAGGGGCAAATGGCTACACCTTC.

The J gene is TRBJ2-7, the V gene TRBV29-1; the D is unclear. The CDR3 is 13 residues long. The germline V gene has CDR1 SQVTM and CDR2 ANQGSEA. Trimming removed 6 bases at V and 6 bases at J, with 18 bases between. The CDR3 sequence is CSVTGSSTGEQYF. The CDR3 region has the DNA TGCAGCGTCACCGGGTCCTCCACCGGCGAGCAGTACTTC.

The chain couples TRBV11-2 to TRBJ2-5; D gene ambiguous. Trimming removed 2 bases from V and 5 bases from J, with 12 bases in between. This CDR3 is built from 14 residues. Germline loops: CDR1 SGHAT, CDR2 FQNNGV. CDR3 region: CASSLNSPRETQYF. CDR3 coding DNA: TGTGCCAGCAGCTTAAACTCTCCAAGGGAGACCCAGTACTTC.